This T cell receptor (beta chain) was sequenced for a study of blood T cell repertoires in COVID-19. The overall study: Italy, Spain and the United States were the sources of the convalescent and acute COVID-19 samples. PBMCs, B-cell-depleted T cells, or T cells provided the cDNA or gDNA that made up the material.

Per the authors' pipeline: Reference gene primer amplification in the assay estimated nucleated cell counts. TCRdb's table, derived via immunoSEQ multiplex PCR, lists solely in-frame clones and lacks some. V and J calls plus clone size are reproduced from that table; the DNA served to infer D and trimming. This table has roughly 250,000 clones, 75% to 90% appearing once. This sequence originates from a young man with acute or convalescent COVID-19. The source material was peripheral blood.

CDR3 residues: CASSEGRNYGYTF. The CDR3, as DNA: TGCGCCAGCAGTGAGGGGAGGAATTATGGCTACACCTTC. The chain couples TRBV10-1 to TRBJ1-2, with D unclear. The CDR3 has 13 amino acids. Germline V gives CDR1 WNHNN, CDR2 SYGVQD (reference sequence). V was pared by 2 bases and J by 5 bases, with 9 bases between.